This T cell receptor (beta chain) was identified in a study of CD8 T cells in Susac syndrome. When the RNA was reverse transcribed, random hexamers were used with an input of roughly 0.5 to 1 ug. In TCRdb, the immunoSEQ multiplex PCR reads were re-called with MiXCR into one record per CDR3 protein. The sample holds about 150,000 distinct CDR3 sequences, less than 97% seen once. Trimming stripped 4 bases from V and 1 base from J, with 10 bases between. The CDR3 runs 14 residues. Sequencing input: CD8+ T cells from PBMCs. The chain carries TRBV12-3 or TRBV12-4 and TRBJ2-5; D is uncertain. The sequence was collected from a human donor with multiple sclerosis. The CDR3 region is CASSSPVAQETQYF. The CDR3 DNA sequence: TGTGCCAGCAGTTCCCCCGTGGCCCAAGAGACCCAGTACTTC.